The 27 T cell receptor beta chains presented below share a single source sample, sequenced in a study of cytomegalovirus exposure and HLA in healthy donors. PCR used 60 Vbeta primers and 13 Jbeta primers. TCRdb keeps only in-frame clones here, not all; method: immunoSEQ multiplex PCR. Seen here are 100,000 to 150,000 clones, around three quarters observed once, and the top ten hold more than 1%. The specimen sequenced was PBMCs. The receptor source for this set is a female donor in good health and CMV-seronegative.

This chain uses TRBV7-6 with TRBJ2-7, with 11 bases lining up with TRBD1. From germline, CDR1 is SGHVS and CDR2 FNYEAQ. This CDR3 is built from 15 residues. V lost 5 bases, J lost 3 bases, and 6 bases stayed unmatched. CDR3 DNA: TGTGCCAGCAGCCCGAGGACAGGGGGCATCTACGAGCAGTACTTC. Translated: CASSPRTGGIYEQYF.

V and J are TRBV11-3 and TRBJ2-5; unclear D gene. From germline, CDR1 is SGHNT and CDR2 YENEEA. This CDR3 is 16 amino acids long. V lost 1 base and J 2 bases, leaving 14 bases between the germline ends. The CDR3 reads CASSLGAPGVQETQYF. The CDR3 bases are TGTGCCAGCAGCTTAGGGGCCCCAGGTGTACAAGAGACCCAGTACTTC.

This chain links TRBV7-9 with TRBJ2-1; tentatively, D is TRBD2 (5 bases). Germline-derived CDR1 and CDR2 are SEHNR and FQNEAQ (reference sequence). Trimming took off 1 base at V and 5 bases at J, with 18 bases between the two ends. CDR3 length equals 17 residues. CDR3 DNA: TGTGCCAGCAGCTTAGGTTCTAGGACTCAAAAAAACAATGAGCAGTTCTTC. Its translation is CASSLGSRTQKNNEQFF.

V is TRBV27 and J is TRBJ1-1; TRBD1 matches 12 bases. V lost 3 bases to trimming and J lost 1 base; unmatched junction nucleotides: 3. The germline V gene has CDR1 MNHEY and CDR2 SMNVEV (reference sequence). This CDR3 region has 16 residues. CDR3 in amino acids: CASSLGTGGWNTEAFF. In DNA, the CDR3 is TGTGCCAGCAGTTTGGGGACAGGGGGCTGGAACACTGAAGCTTTCTTT.

The gene calls are TRBV7-8 and TRBJ1-2; D gene ambiguous. The CDR3 consists of 12 residues. Between the trimmed V and J ends, which lost 0 bases and 8 bases, there was a span of 7 bases. The V gene's germline CDR1 is SGHVS and CDR2 FQNEAQ. CDR3 in amino acids: CASSLARVGYTF. The CDR3 bases are TGTGCCAGCAGCTTAGCGCGGGTCGGCTACACCTTC.

The V and J genes are TRBV6-1 and TRBJ1-2; 9 bases match TRBD1. Germline V gives CDR1 MNHNS, CDR2 SASEGT. The V and J ends lost 7 bases and 8 bases, in that order; junction bases with no gene match: 8. This CDR3 is built from 13 residues. CDR3 sequence (DNA): TGTGCCAGCAAGGACAGGGGCTTCGGGGGCTACACCTTC. Translation gives CASKDRGFGGYTF.

The chain joins TRBV6-5 to TRBJ1-2; D perhaps matches TRBD1 (6 bases). The germline gives CDR1 MNHEY, CDR2 SVGAGI. Trimming took off 6 bases at V and 4 bases at J, with 12 bases between the two ends. There are 13 residues in the CDR3. The DNA of the CDR3 is TGTGCCAGCAGCAGGACAGCTTCCTATGGCTACACCTTC. This translates into CASSRTASYGYTF.

This chain links TRBV28 with TRBJ2-1; the D gene is possibly TRBD2 (6 bases). V was pared by 2 bases and J by 10 bases, with 9 bases between. Germline CDR1 and CDR2: MDHEN and SYDVKM. The CDR3 loop spans 12 amino acids. CDR3 loop: CASSLAGWEQFF. The CDR3 region has the DNA TGTGCCAGCAGTTTAGCGGGATGGGAGCAGTTCTTC.

This clone was seen a few times. The rearrangement joins TRBV7-9 to TRBJ1-1; D might be TRBD1 (6 bases). Trimming left V 4 bases short and J 2 bases short, with 17 bases between. Germline CDR1 is SEHNR and CDR2 is FQNEAQ (reference sequence). CDR3 length: 16 amino acids. The CDR3 coding sequence is TGTGCCAGCAGCTCGAGACAGGCCAGTCGAAACACTGAAGCTTTCTTT. Protein sequence: CASSSRQASRNTEAFF. The full variable domain, with the rest looked up from reference TRBV7-9 and TRBJ1-1, is DTGVSQNPRHKITKRGQNVTFRCDPISEHNRLYWYRQTLGQGPEFLTYFQNEAQLEKSRLLSDRFSAERPKGSFSTLEIQRTEQGDSAMYLCASSSRQASRNTEAFFGQGTRLTVV.

The V and J genes are TRBV4-1 and TRBJ2-5; 7 bases align to TRBD1. The trim removed 3 bases at V and 2 bases at J, leaving 6 bases unmatched. CDR1 is MGHRA and CDR2 is YSYEKL in the germline V gene. The CDR3 spans 15 residues. The CDR3 here is CASSHNTDRQETQYF. In nucleotides, the CDR3 is TGCGCCAGCAGCCATAACACGGACAGGCAAGAGACCCAGTACTTC.

The chain combines TRBV29-1 with TRBJ2-2; D might be TRBD2 (6 bases). The CDR3 is made up of 13 amino acids. Germline-derived CDR1 and CDR2 are SQVTM and ANQGSEA. V was trimmed by 4 bases and J by 4 bases, leaving 10 bases between them. The CDR3 loop is CSVVGGVTGELFF. The CDR3 DNA reads as TGCAGCGTTGTTGGCGGGGTCACCGGGGAGCTGTTTTTT.

The chain joins TRBV2 to TRBJ1-1, with 7 bases identical to TRBD1. Germline CDR1 SNHLY, CDR2 FYNNEI. V gave up 4 bases and J gave up 0 bases; unmatched junction bases: 8. CDR3 length: 16 residues. CDR3 sequence: CASSVGTDPMNTEAFF. The CDR3 DNA is TGTGCCAGCAGTGTCGGGACAGATCCTATGAACACTGAAGCTTTCTTT. Drawing the rest from reference TRBV2 and TRBJ1-1, the complete variable domain is EPEVTQTPSHQVTQMGQEVILRCVPISNHLYFYWYRQILGQKVEFLVSFYNNEISEKSEIFDDQFSVERPDGSNFTLKIRSTKLEDSAMYFCASSVGTDPMNTEAFFGQGTRLTVV.

This clone came up a few times. The chain combines TRBV2 with TRBJ2-5; possibly TRBD1 for D (6 bases). Germline V gene lookup returns CDR1 SNHLY and CDR2 FYNNEI. With 5 bases removed from V and 4 bases from J, the gap between germline ends came to 17 bases. The CDR3 length is 15 residues. The CDR3 loop is CASSTTGLSGETQYF. The CDR3 DNA reads as TGTGCCAGCAGTACTACAGGGCTGTCTGGAGAGACCCAGTACTTC. Full variable domain (outside the CDR3, taken from reference TRBV2 and TRBJ2-5): EPEVTQTPSHQVTQMGQEVILRCVPISNHLYFYWYRQILGQKVEFLVSFYNNEISEKSEIFDDQFSVERPDGSNFTLKIRSTKLEDSAMYFCASSTTGLSGETQYFGPGTRLLVL.

This rearrangement joins TRBV29-1 to TRBJ1-2; D is unclear. The CDR3 extends over 16 amino acids. V was clipped by 4 bases and J by 4 bases, with 22 bases between them. From germline, CDR1 is SQVTM and CDR2 ANQGSEA. This CDR3 reads CSVGPGGLNIGYGYTF. CDR3 DNA sequence: TGCAGCGTTGGTCCGGGAGGCCTAAACATAGGCTATGGCTACACCTTC.

The chain links TRBV5-8 to TRBJ1-2; the match to TRBD1 covers 7 bases. The CDR3 consists of 14 residues. With V trimmed by 0 bases and J by 7 bases, 6 bases remained unmatched. Germline-derived CDR1 and CDR2 are SGHTS and YDEGEE. In DNA form, the CDR3 reads TGTGCCAGCAGCTTGGTCACAGGGGTCCGTGGCTACACCTTC. Residues: CASSLVTGVRGYTF.

Written as DNA, the CDR3 is TGTGCCAGCAGCTACATCAAGGGGGCTGAAGCTTTCTTT. It specifies CASSYIKGAEAFF. The gene calls are TRBV11-1 and TRBJ1-1; possible D gene TRBD1, 6 bases. The CDR3 is 13 amino acids. Per germline, CDR1 SGHAT and CDR2 FQDESV (reference sequence). Trimming took off 4 bases at V and 6 bases at J, with 12 bases between the two ends.

V is TRBV27 and J is TRBJ1-1; D gene ambiguous. CDR1 and CDR2 from the germline V gene are MNHEY and SMNVEV (reference sequence). The CDR3 has 18 residues. The V end lost 6 bases, the J end lost 5 bases, and 28 bases lay between the germline ends. The CDR3 region has the DNA TGTGCCAGCAGATCTGTTTGGTCAGTACTTCCCGCAGGTACTGAAGCTTTCTTT. As protein: CASRSVWSVLPAGTEAFF.

Comments on this clone: A junction end diverges from the germline sequence, so it may reflect a read error. The chain joins TRBV7-7 to TRBJ2-1, with D tentatively TRBD2 (6 bases). The germline CDR1 and CDR2 sequences are SSHAT and FNYEAQ (reference sequence). The CDR3 runs 13 residues. The CDR3 sequence is CASSAGNTREQFF. The DNA of the CDR3 is TGTGCTAGCAGCGCGGGAAACACTAGAGAGCAGTTCTTC.

This clone was recorded a few times. The CDR3 region is CASSRGGGNTEAFF. DNA of the CDR3: TGTGCCAGCAGTCGGGGGGGAGGGAACACTGAAGCTTTCTTT. The chain employs TRBV6-1 and TRBJ1-1; a weak D match, TRBD1 (5 bases). Trimming left V 5 bases short and J 1 base short, with 11 bases between. Per germline, CDR1 MNHNS and CDR2 SASEGT. The CDR3 is 14 amino acids.

This clone came up a few times. The chain links TRBV5-1 to TRBJ1-2, with D possibly being TRBD1 (6 bases). The germline V and J ends were trimmed by 1 base and 4 bases, with 14 bases remaining between them. Per germline, CDR1 SGHRS and CDR2 YFSETQ. CDR3 length equals 15 residues. CDR3 region: CASSLQPQGGYGYTF. In DNA, the CDR3 is TGCGCCAGCAGCTTGCAGCCACAGGGTGGCTATGGCTACACCTTC. Full variable domain (missing parts from reference TRBV5-1 and TRBJ1-2): KAGVTQTPRYLIKTRGQQVTLSCSPISGHRSVSWYQQTPGQGLQFLFEYFSETQRNKGNFPGRFSGRQFSNSRSEMNVSTLELGDSALYLCASSLQPQGGYGYTFGSGTRLTVV.

V gene TRBV6-5 combines with J gene TRBJ1-2, with 8 positions matching TRBD1. The CDR3 contains 14 residues. From germline, CDR1 is MNHEY and CDR2 SVGAGI. Trimming took 8 bases from V and 7 from J; bases not matched to a gene: 12. The CDR3: CASQNNQGASGYTF. CDR3 sequence (DNA): TGTGCCAGCCAAAATAATCAGGGGGCTAGTGGCTACACCTTC.

The rearrangement uses TRBV19 and TRBJ1-1; D is uncertain. This CDR3 region has 14 residues. V dropped 3 bases and J dropped 1 base, with 9 bases sitting between them. Germline loops: CDR1 LNHDA, CDR2 SQIVND (reference sequence). As DNA, the CDR3 is TGTGCCAGTAGTATGCGGGGAGGGAACACTGAAGCTTTCTTT. This gives the protein CASSMRGGNTEAFF.

As regards this clone: The same CDR3 also results from other DNA sequences found in this sample. The chain employs TRBV30 and TRBJ1-6, with 9 bases fitting TRBD1. There are 13 residues in the CDR3. CDR1 and CDR2 (germline): GTSNPN, SVGIG (reference sequence). With V trimmed by 5 bases and J by 6 bases, 2 bases remained unmatched. The CDR3 DNA is TGTGCCTGGTCGGGACAGGGTAATTCACCCCTCCACTTT. Its translation: CAWSGQGNSPLHF.

This clone was found a few times. The chain is built from TRBV5-4 and TRBJ2-3, with D perhaps TRBD2 (7 bases). The CDR3 has 13 amino acids. The V and J ends lost 1 base and 8 bases respectively, with 11 bases between them. In germline, CDR1 is SGHNT, CDR2 YYREEE (reference sequence). CDR3 in DNA: TGTGCCAGCAGCTTGCGGGGGGCCGGTACGCAGTATTTT. This sequence encodes CASSLRGAGTQYF.

J is TRBJ2-1 and V is TRBV27; tentative D call: TRBD2 (6 bases). The CDR3 extends over 13 amino acids. Trimming left V 4 bases short and J 12 bases short, with 16 bases between. Germline-derived CDR1 and CDR2 are MNHEY and SMNVEV (reference sequence). The CDR3 reads CASSWDRDSGQFF. The CDR3 nucleotides are TGTGCCAGCAGTTGGGACCGGGACTCCGGGCAGTTCTTC.

A few counts support this clone. The CDR3 sequence: CASSLRRGSTDTQYF. In DNA, the CDR3 is TGTGCCAGCAGCCTAAGGCGGGGGAGCACAGATACGCAGTATTTT. The chain employs TRBV7-9 and TRBJ2-3; 7 nucleotides align to TRBD2. The CDR3 is 15 amino acids. Germline lookup yields CDR1 SEHNR and CDR2 FQNEAQ (reference sequence). V dropped 5 bases and J dropped 0; count of bases not matched to a gene: 5.

This clone is categorized as medium-sized. The gene calls are TRBV19 and TRBJ2-1; tentatively, D is TRBD2 (6 bases). The CDR3 covers 16 residues. Germline values: CDR1 LNHDA, CDR2 SQIVND (reference sequence). V shed 0 bases and J shed 6 bases, with 15 bases lying between them. The CDR3 DNA reads TGTGCCAGTAGTATAGAACTCGGGAGCCCGAGCAATGAGCAGTTCTTC. Translating it yields CASSIELGSPSNEQFF.